This TCR beta chain comes out of a study of spatial heterogeneity in lung cancer. General study results and limits: Tumor TCRs that were ubiquitous and expanded showed up in blood more at resection than follow-up.

The time point denotes: sample taken at primary tumor resection. Every individual TCR cDNA molecule carried its own unique molecular identifier, which allowed correction of PCR and sequencing errors. TCRdb processed the 5' RACE reads anew with MiXCR; each CDR3 protein has one entry. The table includes more than 60,000 distinct CDR3 sequences, around 7.3% detected once. The CDR3 contains 12 residues. After removal of 6 bases from V and 5 bases from J, the junction contained 3 bases not matched to a gene. In this sample, this clonotype turned up many times. Antigen unknown. This chain links TRBV12-3 or TRBV12-4 with TRBJ2-7, with 8 bases fitting TRBD1. The sequence came from a male donor with early-stage non-small cell lung cancer. Here the sequenced sample was PBMCs, taken at surgery. The CDR3 is CASRQGVNEQYF. The CDR3 DNA reads as TGTGCCAGCAGACAGGGGGTAAACGAGCAGTACTTC.